This T cell receptor (beta chain) was sequenced in a study of identical twins. MiXCR, applied by TCRdb to the 5' RACE reads, yields one record per CDR3 protein. The sample consists of some 1,600,000 distinct CDR3 sequences, 32% of them appearing once. Healthy Caucasian individuals made up all the donors. The CDR3 has 15 amino acids. CDR1 and CDR2 from the germline V gene are SGHTA and FQGNSA. The receptor's source is a newborn girl in good health. V is TRBV7-2 and J is TRBJ2-1; D might be TRBD2 (6 bases). The J call is in doubt because the DNA end fits TRBJ2-7 better. The specimen sequenced was cord blood. The CDR3 DNA is TGTGCCAGCAGCTCGGGACTCCCGTATTACAATGAGCAGTACTTC. Translation gives CASSSGLPYYNEQYF.